The entry below gives a single TCR beta chain sequence along with its context. Its specificity is not known. The data derive from a study of cytomegalovirus exposure and HLA in healthy donors. The study's findings and limits: Cytomegalovirus status was reportedly diagnosed by the classifier with high sensitivity and specificity. It was found in a later analysis that first-cohort TCR clusters tended to co-occur in the 95 to 150 validation repertoires. It was 164 TCR beta chains that were listed as cytomegalovirus-associated.

Assay: immunoSEQ multiplex PCR; the TCRdb copy retains only in-frame clones and omits some. The table has 98,000 or so clones, around 95% seen once; the top ten hold 0.65% to 0.7%. The CDR3 totals 15 residues. In germline, CDR1 is MNHEY, CDR2 SVGAGI. V shed 0 bases and J shed 2 bases, with 11 bases lying between them. The chain uses TRBV6-5 and TRBJ2-7; no reliable D call. The sequence was collected from a woman aged 18-29 years in good health and CMV-seronegative. Sequenced input: PBMCs. CDR3 nucleotides: TGTGCCAGCAGTTACTCGAGAGGTATGGCCTACGAGCAGTACTTC. It codes for CASSYSRGMAYEQYF.